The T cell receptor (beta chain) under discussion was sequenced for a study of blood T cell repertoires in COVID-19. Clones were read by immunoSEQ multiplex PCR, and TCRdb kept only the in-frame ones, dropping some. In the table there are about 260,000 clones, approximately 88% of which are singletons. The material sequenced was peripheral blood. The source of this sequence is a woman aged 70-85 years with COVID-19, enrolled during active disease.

CDR3 residues: CASTLDEGVNQPQHF. CDR3 nucleotides: TGTGCCAGTACCCTAGATGAAGGAGTCAATCAGCCCCAGCATTTT. This chain joins TRBV19 and TRBJ1-5; D is ambiguous. This CDR3 contains 15 residues. Trimming shortened V by 7 bases and J by 3 bases, and 16 bases separated the two germline ends. The V gene's germline CDR1 is LNHDA and CDR2 SQIVND (reference sequence).